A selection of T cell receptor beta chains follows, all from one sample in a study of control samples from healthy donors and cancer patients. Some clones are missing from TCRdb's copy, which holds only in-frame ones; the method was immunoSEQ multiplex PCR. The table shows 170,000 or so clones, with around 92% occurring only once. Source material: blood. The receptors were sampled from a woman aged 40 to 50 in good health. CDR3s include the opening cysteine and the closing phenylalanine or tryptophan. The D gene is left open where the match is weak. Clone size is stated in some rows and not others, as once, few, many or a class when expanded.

TGTGCCACCAGGGCCACGGGGAAACAAGAGACCCAGTACTTC CATRATGKQETQYF TRBV3-1/TRBV3-2 many . TRBJ2-5
TGTGCCAGCAGTGAAGCGCCAGCGGGCGGGCAGGACTTC CASSEAPAGGQDF TRBV6-1 . . TRBJ2-7
TGTGCCAGCAGCGGTCCCCCATCCTACGAGCAGTACTTC CASSGPPSYEQYF TRBV5-4 . . TRBJ2-7
TGTGCCAGCAGCTTAGCGGGGGGTCCCCACCGGGAGCTGTTTTTT CASSLAGGPHRELFF TRBV5-4 . TRBD2 TRBJ2-2
TGTGCCAGCAGTTCAGGTTTCTCTGGAAACACCATATATTTT CASSSGFSGNTIYF TRBV6-1 . . TRBJ1-3
TGTGCCAGCAGCCAAGCACCTAGGGGATACGAGCAGTACTTC CASSQAPRGYEQYF TRBV3-1/TRBV3-2 once . TRBJ2-7
TGTGCCAGCAGCCAAGGGGGACATAGCTCCTACGAGCAGTACTTC CASSQGGHSSYEQYF TRBV4-2 . . TRBJ2-7
TGTGCCAGCAGGCCGGACCCGACCCTTTTTCCCCAGCATTTT CASRPDPTLFPQHF TRBV6-5 . . TRBJ1-5
TGTGCCATCATCATGGAGAGCTCCTATAATTCACCCCTCCACTTT CAIIMESSYNSPLHF TRBV10-3 once . TRBJ1-6
TGTGCCAGTGCCACACGGACTTCCTACGAGCAGTACTTC CASATRTSYEQYF TRBV19 . . TRBJ2-7
TGTGCCAGCTCTCTGACCCCGGCTGCAACTCTCGTGGAGCTGTTTTTT CASSLTPAATLVELFF TRBV18 . . TRBJ2-2
TGCGCCAGCAGCTTGGACCCAATTAACACTGAAGCTTTCTTT CASSLDPINTEAFF TRBV5-1 . . TRBJ1-1
TGTGCCAGCAGCCACGGGACAGATCTCGAGCAGTACTTC CASSHGTDLEQYF TRBV9 . TRBD1 TRBJ2-7
TGTGCCAGCACCTCGGACGTGGGAACGAGGGAGCAGTACTTC CASTSDVGTREQYF TRBV7-9 . . TRBJ2-7
TGTGCCAGCAGCCAAGAAGGGATTGAGACCCAGTACTTC CASSQEGIETQYF TRBV3-1/TRBV3-2 . . TRBJ2-5
TGTGCCAGCAGCAACCTAGGAGCGAATTCACCCCTCCACTTT CASSNLGANSPLHF TRBV14 . . TRBJ1-6
TGTGCCAGCAGCGGAGAGTTTCGGACAGGGACCTACGAGCAGTACTTC CASSGEFRTGTYEQYF TRBV3-1/TRBV3-2 . TRBD1 TRBJ2-7
TGTGCCAGTAGTATTGTCCTCGGGGGGGCGAACACCGGGGAGCTGTTTTTT CASSIVLGGANTGELFF TRBV19 once TRBD2 TRBJ2-2
TGTGCCAGCAGCTCAATCGGGACAGGGAAAACCCCCTACGAGCAGTACTTC CASSSIGTGKTPYEQYF TRBV6-2/TRBV6-3 . TRBD1 TRBJ2-7
TGTGCCAGCAGTGAAGGATCCGCAACTAATGAAAAACTGTTTTTT CASSEGSATNEKLFF TRBV2 . . TRBJ1-4
TGTGCCAGCAGTGAGAACGGGGACTCCTACGAGCAGTACTTC CASSENGDSYEQYF TRBV2 . . TRBJ2-7
TGTGCCAGCAGTGTGGTGGATACGCAGTATTTT CASSVVDTQYF TRBV2 few . TRBJ2-3
TGTGCCAGCAGCCAAGATGGGCAGGCCCGCATTCAGTACTTC CASSQDGQARIQYF TRBV4-2 few . TRBJ2-4
TGTGCCAGCAGCTTGGCCGGTAGCGCAGATACGCAGTATTTT CASSLAGSADTQYF TRBV5-4 once . TRBJ2-3
TGTGCCAGCACATTACAGGGTGGTCAGCCCCAGCATTTT CASTLQGGQPQHF TRBV2 . . TRBJ1-5
TGTGCCAGTAGTATATCTGCGGCAGGGGGCAGTGGTGGCTACACCTTC CASSISAAGGSGGYTF TRBV19 . TRBD1 TRBJ1-2
TGTGCCAGCGGTCGGACTCCCAACACTGAAGCTTTCTTT CASGRTPNTEAFF TRBV2 . . TRBJ1-1
TGTGCCAGCAGTTTGGGGGTTCTACTCGTCCACGAGCAGTACTTC CASSLGVLLVHEQYF TRBV5-6 . . TRBJ2-7
TGTGCCAGTAGGGAAGGGACAGGGTTCACAGATACGCAGTATTTT CASREGTGFTDTQYF TRBV19 once TRBD1 TRBJ2-3
TGTGCCAGCGTCCACAACCTCTTGCCGCCAAGGGAGGTGGCAACAGGGGGCGACTATGGCTACACCTTC CASVHNLLPPREVATGGDYGYTF TRBV21-1 . . TRBJ1-2
TGTGCCAGCTCACCACCGGGAGAATCTAGCACAGATACGCAGTATTTT CASSPPGESSTDTQYF TRBV18 . . TRBJ2-3
TGCGCCAGCAGTCCGCTTAGCGGGGGGACAGATACGCAGTATTTT CASSPLSGGTDTQYF TRBV10-2 . TRBD2 TRBJ2-3
TGTGCCAGCAGTGCCCAGCCGGCGGTGGAGACCCAGTACTTC CASSAQPAVETQYF TRBV2 once . TRBJ2-5
TGTGCCAGCAGTTACTCTAGCTCCTACGAGCAGTACTTC CASSYSSSYEQYF TRBV6-5 . . TRBJ2-7
TGTGCCAGCAGCCAAGGGGGGGCGAGATCGGTCCTTTCCTACGAGCAGTACTTC CASSQGGARSVLSYEQYF TRBV4-2 . . TRBJ2-7
TGTGCCATCAGTAGGCTGAACACCGGGGAGCTGTTTTTT CAISRLNTGELFF TRBV10-3 . . TRBJ2-2
TGTGCCAGCAGTGAAAGGAGGGGGTTTACCTATGGCTACACCTTC CASSERRGFTYGYTF TRBV6-1 many . TRBJ1-2
TGTGCCAGCAGCGAAGGACAGCCAATCTCTGGAAACACCATATATTTT CASSEGQPISGNTIYF TRBV7-8 . . TRBJ1-3
TGTGCCAGCAGCTTAGATCGTCTGGCAGGTGAAAAACTGTTTTTT CASSLDRLAGEKLFF TRBV11-2 . . TRBJ1-4
TGCGCCAGCAGCCCAGAGACAGGGCTGAACACTGAAGCTTTCTTT CASSPETGLNTEAFF TRBV5-1 . TRBD1 TRBJ1-1
TGTGCCAGCAGTTATCGCCAGGCACTCGAGCAGTACTTC CASSYRQALEQYF TRBV6-5 . . TRBJ2-7
TGTGCCAGCAGCCCCTCACCTCACCGGTTGGAGACCCAGTACTTC CASSPSPHRLETQYF TRBV7-9 . . TRBJ2-5
TGTGCCAGCAGCTTCTCTCCAGGGGAGGCTAACTATGGCTACACCTTC CASSFSPGEANYGYTF TRBV5-8 . . TRBJ1-2
TGTGCCAGCAGCACCACTAGCGGGGGGGACACCGGGGAGCTGTTTTTT CASSTTSGGDTGELFF TRBV9 . TRBD2 TRBJ2-2
TGTGCCAGCAGAGGACTAGCGGGGGGGCGGGATACGCAGTATTTT CASRGLAGGRDTQYF TRBV2 . TRBD2 TRBJ2-3
TGCGCCAGCAAGAGGGGACAGGGCGGGGAGCCCCAGCATTTT CASKRGQGGEPQHF TRBV5-1 . TRBD1 TRBJ1-5
TGTGCCAGTAGTATAGAACCCAGGGGATCAGCTGAAGCTTTCTTT CASSIEPRGSAEAFF TRBV19 . . TRBJ1-1
TGTGCCATCAGTTGGTTCCCAGGGGACTCTGGGGCCAACGTCCTGACTTTC CAISWFPGDSGANVLTF TRBV10-3 . . TRBJ2-6
TGCGCCAGCAGCCAAACGGGAAGGGGCTACACCTTC CASSQTGRGYTF TRBV4-1 . . TRBJ1-2
TGTGCCAGCAGTGCTAGCGGGGGGGCCACAGATACGCAGTATTTT CASSASGGATDTQYF TRBV6-4 few TRBD2 TRBJ2-3